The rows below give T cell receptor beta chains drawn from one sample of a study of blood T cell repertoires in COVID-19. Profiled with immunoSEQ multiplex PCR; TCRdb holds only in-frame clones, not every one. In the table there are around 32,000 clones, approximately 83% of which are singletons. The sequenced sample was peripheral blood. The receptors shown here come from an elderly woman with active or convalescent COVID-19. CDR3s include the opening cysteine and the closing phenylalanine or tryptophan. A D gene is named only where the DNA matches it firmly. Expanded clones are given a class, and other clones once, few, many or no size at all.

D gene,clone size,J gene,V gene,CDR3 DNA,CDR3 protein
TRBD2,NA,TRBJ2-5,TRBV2,TGTGCCAGCAGTGAAGCGCTTTTAGCGGGGGGGACCCAGTACTTC,CASSEALLAGGTQYF
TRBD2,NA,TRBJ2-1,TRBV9,TGTGCCAGCAGCGCCCTCGAGGAAGCGGGAGAGCCCAATGAGCAGTTCTTC,CASSALEEAGEPNEQFF
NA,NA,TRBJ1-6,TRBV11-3,TGTGCCAGCAGCTACGGACAGCAGTCACCCCTCCACTTT,CASSYGQQSPLHF
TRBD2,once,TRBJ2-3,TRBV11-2,TGTGCCAGCAGCTTAGATGGTGGCGGGGGATTCCATACGCAGTATTTT,CASSLDGGGGFHTQYF
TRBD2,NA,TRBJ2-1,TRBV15,TGTGCCACCAGCAGAGGGGGGGGAGGGACCTACAATGAGCAGTTCTTC,CATSRGGGGTYNEQFF
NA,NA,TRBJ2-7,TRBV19,TGTGCCAGTAGTACCCGGGACACCTACGAGCAGTACTTC,CASSTRDTYEQYF
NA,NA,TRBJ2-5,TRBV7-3,TGTGCCAGCAGCTTAAGTTACCCGGGGACCCAGTACTTC,CASSLSYPGTQYF
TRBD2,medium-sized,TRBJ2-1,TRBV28,TGTGCCAGCAGTTTGGGACTAGCGGCTCGATACAATGAGCAGTTCTTC,CASSLGLAARYNEQFF
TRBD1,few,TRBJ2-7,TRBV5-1,TGCGCCAGCAGCAGGGACAGTACCTACGAGCAGTACTTC,CASSRDSTYEQYF
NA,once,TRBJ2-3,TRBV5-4,TGTGCCAGCAACCCCCCAGGCCTTCGCACAGATACGCAGTATTTT,CASNPPGLRTDTQYF
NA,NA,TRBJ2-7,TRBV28,TGTGCCAGCAGTTCGGGGGGCCACGAGCAGTACTTC,CASSSGGHEQYF
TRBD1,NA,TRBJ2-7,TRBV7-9,TGTGCCAGCAGCAAGGGACAGGGTGACGAGCAGTACTTC,CASSKGQGDEQYF
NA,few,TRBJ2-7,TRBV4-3,TGCGCCAGCAGCCAAGAAGCGCTTTACGAGCAGTACTTC,CASSQEALYEQYF
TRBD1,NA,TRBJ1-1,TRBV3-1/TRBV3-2,TGTGCCAGCAGTTACATGACAGGGATCACTGAAGCTTTCTTT,CASSYMTGITEAFF